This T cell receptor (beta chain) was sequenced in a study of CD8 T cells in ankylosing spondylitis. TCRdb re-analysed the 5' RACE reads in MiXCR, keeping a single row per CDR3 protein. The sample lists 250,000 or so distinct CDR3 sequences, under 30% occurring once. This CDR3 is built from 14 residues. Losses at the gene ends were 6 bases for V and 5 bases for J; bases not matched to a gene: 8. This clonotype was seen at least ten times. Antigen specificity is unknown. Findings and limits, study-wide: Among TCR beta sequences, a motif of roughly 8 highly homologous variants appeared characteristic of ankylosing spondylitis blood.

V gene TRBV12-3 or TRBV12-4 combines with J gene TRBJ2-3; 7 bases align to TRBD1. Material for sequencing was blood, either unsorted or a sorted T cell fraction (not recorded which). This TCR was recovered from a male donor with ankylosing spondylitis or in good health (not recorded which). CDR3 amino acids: CASSTTGLVDTQYF. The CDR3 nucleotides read TGTGCCAGCAGCACGACAGGGCTGGTAGATACGCAGTATTTT.